This TCR beta chain appears in the sequencing data of a study of T-cell reconstitution after alpha-beta-depleted transplantation in children. The TCRbeta library was prepared with unique molecular identifiers. TCRdb reprocessed the PCR reads with MiXCR, giving one entry per CDR3 protein. This sample yields about 500,000 distinct CDR3 sequences, of which about 33% are seen a single time; 2% to 3% belongs to the top ten. This CDR3 is built from 14 residues. The V end was cut by 3 bases, the J end by 0 bases, with 5 bases between. Germline assignment: CDR1 SEHNR and CDR2 FQNEAQ (reference sequence). This clonotype has only a few counts.

The origin of this receptor is a human donor who donated a stem cell graft to a child with aplastic anemia. The rearrangement links TRBV7-9 to TRBJ2-2; D gene uncertain. The specimen comprised PBMCs from the stem cell graft donor, sampled from the stem cell graft. This CDR3 is CASSFPANTGELFF. CDR3 nucleotides: TGTGCCAGCAGCTTTCCGGCGAACACCGGGGAGCTGTTTTTT.